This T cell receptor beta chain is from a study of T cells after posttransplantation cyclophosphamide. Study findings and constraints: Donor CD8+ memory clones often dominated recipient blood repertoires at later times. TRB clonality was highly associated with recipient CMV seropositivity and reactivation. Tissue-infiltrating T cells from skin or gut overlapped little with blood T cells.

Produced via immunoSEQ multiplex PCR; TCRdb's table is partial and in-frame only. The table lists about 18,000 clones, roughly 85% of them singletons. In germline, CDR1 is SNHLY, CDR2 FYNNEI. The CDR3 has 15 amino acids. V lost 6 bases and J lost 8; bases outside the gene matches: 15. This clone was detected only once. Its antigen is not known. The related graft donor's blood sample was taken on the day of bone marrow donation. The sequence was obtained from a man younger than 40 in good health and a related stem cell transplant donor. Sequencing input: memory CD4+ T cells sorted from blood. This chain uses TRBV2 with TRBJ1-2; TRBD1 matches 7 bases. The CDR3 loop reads CASRRGQDQGEGYTF. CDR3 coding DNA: TGTGCCAGCAGGAGAGGACAGGACCAGGGCGAGGGCTACACCTTC.